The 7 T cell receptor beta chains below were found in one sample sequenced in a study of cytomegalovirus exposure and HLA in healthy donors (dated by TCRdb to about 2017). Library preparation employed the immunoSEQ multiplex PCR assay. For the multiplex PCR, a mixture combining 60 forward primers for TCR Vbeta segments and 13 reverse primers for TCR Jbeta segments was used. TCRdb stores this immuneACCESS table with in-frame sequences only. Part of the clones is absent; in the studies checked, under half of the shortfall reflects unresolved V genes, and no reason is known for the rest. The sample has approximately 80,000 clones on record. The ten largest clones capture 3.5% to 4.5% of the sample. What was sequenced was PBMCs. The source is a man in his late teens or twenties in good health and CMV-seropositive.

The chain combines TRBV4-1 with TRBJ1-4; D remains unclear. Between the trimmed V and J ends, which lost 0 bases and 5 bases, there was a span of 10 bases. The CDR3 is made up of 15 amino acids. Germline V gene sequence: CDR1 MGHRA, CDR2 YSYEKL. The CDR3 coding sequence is TGCGCCAGCAGCCAAGATAGCTTAAGGAATGAAAAACTGTTTTTT. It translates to CASSQDSLRNEKLFF.

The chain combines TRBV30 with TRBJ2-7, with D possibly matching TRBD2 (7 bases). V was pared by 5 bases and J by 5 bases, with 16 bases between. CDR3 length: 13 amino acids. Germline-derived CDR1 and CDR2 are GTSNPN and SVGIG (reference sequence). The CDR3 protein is CAWAGGAAHEQYF. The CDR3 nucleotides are TGTGCCTGGGCTGGGGGGGCGGCCCACGAGCAGTACTTC.

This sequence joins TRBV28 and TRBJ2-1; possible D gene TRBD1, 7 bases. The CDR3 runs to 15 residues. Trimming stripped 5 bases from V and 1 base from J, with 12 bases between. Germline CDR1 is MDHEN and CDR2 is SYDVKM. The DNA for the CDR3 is TGTGCCAGCAGTGGAGGGGGCCCTTCCTACAATGAGCAGTTCTTC. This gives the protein CASSGGGPSYNEQFF.

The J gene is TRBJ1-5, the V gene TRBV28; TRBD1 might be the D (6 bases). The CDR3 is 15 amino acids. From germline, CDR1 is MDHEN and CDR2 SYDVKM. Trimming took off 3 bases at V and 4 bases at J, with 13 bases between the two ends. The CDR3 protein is CASSLSRTANQPQHF. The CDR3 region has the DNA TGTGCCAGCAGTTTGTCTAGGACAGCAAATCAGCCCCAGCATTTT.

CDR3 sequence reads: CASSFQQGYEQYF. The CDR3 nucleotides read TGTGCCAGCAGTTTCCAACAGGGCTACGAGCAGTACTTC. The rearrangement joins TRBV28 to TRBJ2-7; weak D call: TRBD1 (6 bases). V was clipped by 3 bases and J by 3 bases, with 9 bases between them. From germline, CDR1 is MDHEN and CDR2 SYDVKM. CDR3 length equals 13 residues.

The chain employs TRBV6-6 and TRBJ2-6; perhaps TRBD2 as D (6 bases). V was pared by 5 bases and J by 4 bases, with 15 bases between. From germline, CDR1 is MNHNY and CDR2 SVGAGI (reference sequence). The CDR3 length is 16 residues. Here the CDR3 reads CASSQVWEAGANVLTF. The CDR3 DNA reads TGTGCCAGCAGTCAGGTCTGGGAGGCCGGGGCCAACGTCCTGACTTTC.

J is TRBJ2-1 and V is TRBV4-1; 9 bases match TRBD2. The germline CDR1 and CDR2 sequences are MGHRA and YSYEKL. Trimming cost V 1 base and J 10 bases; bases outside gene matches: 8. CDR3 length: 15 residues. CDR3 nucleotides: TGCGCCAGCAGCCAAGGCCTAGCGGGAAACGAGGAGCAGTTCTTC. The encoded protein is CASSQGLAGNEEQFF.